The present entry profiles one T cell receptor (beta chain) with its context. There is no known antigen for this receptor. The record has no base qualities; no much larger clone is one base away. V drops 1 base and J drops 4 bases, leaving 9 bases in between. For CDR1 and CDR2, the germline V gene lists SGDLS and YYNGEE. The CDR3 contains 14 residues, cysteine and phenylalanine counted. Just CDR3 DNA is preserved here, 42 bases in frame from base 1. This specimen belongs to a study of blood T cell repertoires in COVID-19 (dated by TCRdb to 2019 to 2021). For the wider study: Samples from collaborators originated in the United States, Italy and Spain and spanned both the acute and convalescent phases of COVID-19. The prospective study material was composed of cDNA or gDNA derived from T cells, B-cell-depleted T cells, or PBMCs. Subjects who had been exposed to COVID-19, were actively infected with it, or had recovered from it provided the deeply sampled blood TCRbeta repertoires that made up the dataset. The repertoires were made available in a free public database intended to serve as a resource for research on the immune response to SARS-CoV-2. The samples were drawn from the first 160 participants of the ongoing ImmuneRACE study and from 1,254 subjects provided by 6 global collaborators. The sample metadata nearly always contained a de-identified subject ID, COVID-19 status, age in years and sex. Where available, HLA class I and class II types were obtained from metadata supplied by the sample provider rather than from assay-based typing.

The collaborating institutions used their own protocols to collect whole blood in K2EDTA tubes. For TCRbeta analysis, collaborator samples were shipped as frozen whole blood, as isolated PBMCs, or as DNA extracted from either sample type. The study at large found these results: How much clinical and demographic metadata was included differed by source and by participant, and the metadata was provided uncurated.

TCRbeta CDR3 regions were amplified from genomic DNA by means of the immunoSEQ Assay, a bias-controlled multiplex PCR. The paper's data handling went like this. Nucleated cell counts per sample were estimated from amplification of reference gene primers within the assay. To quantify the absolute abundance of each unique TCRbeta CDR3 rearrangement, sequence reads were collapsed and filtered. For each sample, productive Simpson clonality was calculated by taking the square root of Simpson's diversity index across productive rearrangements. TCRdb limited this immuneACCESS table to in-frame rearrangements with V and J called. A share of clones is missing; checked studies link under half to unresolved V genes, and the rest is unexplained. From that table come the V and J calls and clone size; the DNA was used to work out D and trimming. The sample profile shows about 200,000 clones; around 84% of them were found once. The ten largest clones represent more than 5.5% of the sample.

The chain is encoded by TRBV9 joined to TRBJ2-1; the D gene is perhaps TRBD2, on 6 matching bases. This receptor was taken from an elderly man with acute or convalescent COVID-19. The specimen sequenced was peripheral blood. The CDR3 region has the sequence CASSVRREYNEQFF. The DNA is TGTGCCAGCAGCGTACGTCGGGAGTACAATGAGCAGTTCTTC. Joined to the reference TRBV9 and TRBJ2-1 proteins, this CDR3 gives the full variable domain: DSGVTQTPKHLITATGQRVTLRCSPRSGDLSVYWYQQSLDQGLQFLIQYYNGEERAKGNILERFSAQQFPDLHSELNLSSLELGDSALYFCASSVRREYNEQFFGPGTRLTVL.